The 15 T cell receptor beta chains reported below all come from one sample, sequenced in a study of cytomegalovirus exposure and HLA in healthy donors. Here immunoSEQ multiplex PCR was the method, and the copy in TCRdb shows in-frame clones only, minus some. The data show 230,000 or so clones, with around nine tenths seen just once and around 3% held by the top ten. Input material: PBMCs. Every receptor here comes from a woman between 18 and 30 years old in good health and CMV-seronegative.

The table lists this clone with a few counts. The chain employs TRBV6-6 and TRBJ2-5, with 9 bases identical to TRBD1. V lost 7 bases and J lost 4; bases outside the gene matches: 10. CDR1 is MNHNY, CDR2 SVGAGI, per germline (reference sequence). The CDR3 totals 15 residues. The CDR3 is CASTLGGQGRETQYF. The CDR3 nucleotides are TGTGCCAGCACCCTGGGGGGACAGGGACGAGAGACCCAGTACTTC.

The J gene is TRBJ2-7, the V gene TRBV6-5; TRBD1 matches at 7 bases. Germline V lookup: CDR1 MNHEY, CDR2 SVGAGI. This CDR3 contains 15 residues. The V segment lost 0 bases and the J segment 3 bases; nucleotides outside the gene matches: 5. The CDR3 DNA is TGTGCCAGCAGTTACTCGACAGGGACCTTCTACGAGCAGTACTTC. Amino acid sequence: CASSYSTGTFYEQYF.

V and J are TRBV28 and TRBJ2-7; possibly TRBD2 for D (5 bases). V was clipped by 2 bases and J by 5 bases, with 13 bases between them. The germline V gene encodes CDR1 MDHEN and CDR2 SYDVKM. CDR3 length: 14 residues. The CDR3 reads CASSLRGTADEQYF. The CDR3 coding sequence is TGTGCCAGCAGTTTACGGGGAACTGCCGACGAGCAGTACTTC. Together with reference TRBV28 and TRBJ2-7, the CDR3 gives the full variable domain: DVKVTQSSRYLVKRTGEKVFLECVQDMDHENMFWYRQDPGLGLRLIYFSYDVKMKEKGDIPEGYSVSREKKERFSLILESASTNQTSMYLCASSLRGTADEQYFGPGTRLTVT.

The chain employs TRBV11-1 and TRBJ2-3, with 8 bases matching TRBD1. Germline values: CDR1 SGHAT, CDR2 FQDESV (reference sequence). The CDR3 is made up of 14 amino acids. V lost 5 bases, J lost 6 bases, and 7 bases stayed unmatched. CDR3 nucleotide sequence: TGTGCCAGCAGCAAACGACAGGGGATGGATACGCAGTATTTT. Its translation: CASSKRQGMDTQYF.

The chain couples TRBV6-5 to TRBJ1-2, with 7 nucleotides matching TRBD1. V was pared by 7 bases and J by 3 bases, with 5 bases of the junction left unmatched. CDR3 length: 13 residues. CDR1 is MNHEY and CDR2 is SVGAGI in the germline V gene. The CDR3 spells CASIGGQYYGYTF. In nucleotides, the CDR3 is TGTGCCAGCATAGGGGGACAGTACTATGGCTACACCTTC.

The J gene is TRBJ2-1, the V gene TRBV6-5; TRBD1 is a possible D gene (5 bases). V was pared by 3 bases and J by 5 bases, with 14 bases between. The germline gives CDR1 MNHEY, CDR2 SVGAGI. The CDR3 has 15 residues. The DNA of the CDR3 is TGTGCCAGCAGTTATTGGGGCATGGGGAACAATGAGCAGTTCTTC. Amino acids: CASSYWGMGNNEQFF.

This chain connects TRBV7-9 to TRBJ2-5; 7 nucleotides match TRBD2. Germline V gene data show CDR1 as SEHNR and CDR2 as FQNEAQ (reference sequence). V shed 0 bases, J shed 3 bases, and the junction held 7 bases outside the gene matches. This CDR3 is built from 16 residues. CDR3 sequence reads: CASSLAGGPYEETQYF. CDR3 bases: TGTGCCAGCAGCTTAGCGGGAGGGCCTTATGAAGAGACCCAGTACTTC.

This chain uses TRBV5-1 with TRBJ2-5, with TRBD2 matching 10 bases. V shed 5 bases, J shed 1 base, and the junction held 8 bases outside the gene matches. The CDR3 runs 16 residues. Per germline, CDR1 SGHRS and CDR2 YFSETQ. CDR3 loop: CASRLAGVPRQETQYF. CDR3 sequence (DNA): TGCGCCAGCAGGCTAGCGGGAGTGCCTCGCCAAGAGACCCAGTACTTC.

This sequence joins TRBV6-5 and TRBJ1-3; D call uncertain. Germline V CDR1 and CDR2: MNHEY, SVGAGI. The CDR3 has 15 residues. The V and J ends lost 5 bases and 3 bases respectively, with 14 bases between them. CDR3 sequence: CASSRPSEGGNTIYF. CDR3 in DNA: TGTGCCAGCAGTCGCCCCAGCGAGGGTGGAAACACCATATATTTT.

This clone was found once. The chain combines TRBV4-1 with TRBJ2-7, with 7 bases fitting TRBD2. Germline CDR1 is MGHRA and CDR2 is YSYEKL. V lost 3 bases to trimming and J lost 2 bases; unmatched junction nucleotides: 4. The CDR3 covers 14 residues. The CDR3 bases are TGCGCCAGCAGCCACGCGGGAGAGACCTACGAGCAGTACTTC. It is translated as CASSHAGETYEQYF.

The gene calls are TRBV6-6 and TRBJ2-7; 10 nucleotides agree with TRBD1. Looked up from germline, CDR1 is MNHNY and CDR2 is SVGAGI (reference sequence). V shed 11 bases, J shed 3 bases, and the junction held 7 bases outside the gene matches. The CDR3 consists of 13 residues. The CDR3 DNA is TGTGCCCACAGAAGGACAGGGGGCTACGAGCAGTACTTC. As protein: CAHRRTGGYEQYF.

The V gene is TRBV5-1, the J gene TRBJ1-1; 9 positions match TRBD1. There are 16 residues in the CDR3. The ends lost 4 bases at V and 3 bases at J; junction bases unmatched: 10. Per germline, CDR1 SGHRS and CDR2 YFSETQ. CDR3 sequence reads: CASSPGTGRWDTEAFF. In DNA form, the CDR3 reads TGCGCCAGCAGCCCAGGGACAGGGAGGTGGGACACTGAAGCTTTCTTT. The full variable domain, with the rest looked up from reference TRBV5-1 and TRBJ1-1, is KAGVTQTPRYLIKTRGQQVTLSCSPISGHRSVSWYQQTPGQGLQFLFEYFSETQRNKGNFPGRFSGRQFSNSRSEMNVSTLELGDSALYLCASSPGTGRWDTEAFFGQGTRLTVV.

The chain has TRBV5-1 and TRBJ1-4; the D is unclear. The germline gives CDR1 SGHRS, CDR2 YFSETQ. CDR3 length equals 14 residues. The V and J ends lost 1 base and 8 bases respectively, with 12 bases between them. The CDR3 here is CASSLRKGGEKLFF. For the CDR3, the DNA is TGCGCCAGCAGCTTGAGAAAGGGAGGCGAAAAACTGTTTTTT.

The chain has TRBV28 and TRBJ2-1; D is uncertain. The CDR3 contains 14 residues. V lost 8 bases and J 6 bases, leaving 17 bases between the germline ends. The germline CDR1 and CDR2 sequences are MDHEN and SYDVKM. CDR3 in DNA: TGTGCCAGCCTTGACCATCCCCCGGGCAATGAGCAGTTCTTC. Protein product: CASLDHPPGNEQFF.

This clone showed up just once. The CDR3 spells CASSVESIRGEQFF. Written as DNA, the CDR3 is TGTGCCAGCAGCGTAGAATCTATAAGGGGTGAGCAGTTCTTC. This sequence joins TRBV9 and TRBJ2-1, with D maybe TRBD1 (5 bases). CDR3 length: 14 residues. V dropped 0 bases and J dropped 9 bases, with 13 bases sitting between them. The germline gives CDR1 SGDLS, CDR2 YYNGEE.